The rows below give T cell receptor beta chains drawn from one sample of a study of T cell changes during pregnancy in multiple sclerosis. Repertoires were generated with immunoSEQ multiplex PCR, while TCRdb's copy carries only in-frame clones and drops some. The sample contains fewer than 95,000 clones, 85% to 95% of which appear only once. This specimen consisted of peripheral blood, obtained in the first trimester of pregnancy. The receptors here all came from a female donor with multiple sclerosis, enrolled in a pregnancy study. CDR3s include the opening cysteine and the closing phenylalanine or tryptophan. D genes are given only for firm matches. The listing skips clone size in some rows; elsewhere it reads once, few, many or a size class.

J gene: TRBJ2-5
V gene: TRBV6-5
clone size: -
D gene: -
CDR3 protein: CASSYLRSQETQYF
CDR3 DNA: TGTGCCAGCAGTTATCTCCGCAGCCAAGAGACCCAGTACTTC

J gene: TRBJ2-5
V gene: TRBV11-2
clone size: once
D gene: -
CDR3 protein: CATARWVWETQYF
CDR3 DNA: TGTGCCACAGCCAGGTGGGTATGGGAGACCCAGTACTTC

J gene: TRBJ1-1
V gene: TRBV6-6
clone size: -
D gene: -
CDR3 protein: CASSYRSGGGDTEAFF
CDR3 DNA: TGTGCCAGCAGTTATAGGAGCGGAGGCGGAGACACTGAAGCTTTCTTT

J gene: TRBJ1-1
V gene: TRBV18
clone size: -
D gene: -
CDR3 protein: CASSRLDRNTEAFF
CDR3 DNA: TGTGCCAGCTCACGACTGGACAGGAACACTGAAGCTTTCTTT

J gene: TRBJ1-6
V gene: TRBV7-2
clone size: -
D gene: TRBD1
CDR3 protein: CASSAYRGQNSPLHF
CDR3 DNA: TGTGCCAGCAGCGCCTACAGGGGGCAAAATTCACCCCTCCACTTT

J gene: TRBJ2-2
V gene: TRBV9
clone size: -
D gene: TRBD1
CDR3 protein: CASRRTGGNTGELFF
CDR3 DNA: TGTGCCAGCAGGAGGACAGGGGGCAACACCGGGGAGCTGTTTTTT

J gene: TRBJ1-1
V gene: TRBV9
clone size: -
D gene: -
CDR3 protein: CASSVETRTEAFF
CDR3 DNA: TGTGCCAGCAGCGTCGAGACGCGGACTGAAGCTTTCTTT

J gene: TRBJ1-1
V gene: TRBV7-3
clone size: -
D gene: TRBD1
CDR3 protein: CASSPGQGEAFF
CDR3 DNA: TGTGCCAGCAGCCCCGGACAGGGTGAAGCTTTCTTT

J gene: TRBJ2-1
V gene: TRBV7-2
clone size: once
D gene: TRBD1
CDR3 protein: CASSHIQGARDNEQFF
CDR3 DNA: TGTGCCAGCAGCCACATACAGGGGGCGCGCGACAATGAGCAGTTCTTC

J gene: TRBJ1-1
V gene: TRBV7-9
clone size: -
D gene: -
CDR3 protein: CASSLEIPEEAFF
CDR3 DNA: TGTGCCAGCAGCTTAGAGATCCCGGAGGAAGCTTTCTTT

J gene: TRBJ1-5
V gene: TRBV11-2
clone size: -
D gene: -
CDR3 protein: CASRKVQGENSNQPQHF
CDR3 DNA: TGTGCCAGCAGAAAAGTACAGGGAGAGAATAGCAATCAGCCCCAGCATTTT

J gene: TRBJ1-3
V gene: TRBV6-5
clone size: -
D gene: -
CDR3 protein: CASRLDTYSGNTIYF
CDR3 DNA: TGTGCCAGCAGACTAGACACGTACTCTGGAAACACCATATATTTT

J gene: TRBJ1-1
V gene: TRBV2
clone size: -
D gene: TRBD1
CDR3 protein: CASRVTGQGNTEAFF
CDR3 DNA: TGTGCCAGCAGGGTAACGGGACAGGGGAACACTGAAGCTTTCTTT

J gene: TRBJ2-5
V gene: TRBV9
clone size: -
D gene: -
CDR3 protein: CASSFEPETQYF
CDR3 DNA: TGTGCCAGCAGCTTTGAGCCGGAGACCCAGTACTTC

J gene: TRBJ2-5
V gene: TRBV29-1
clone size: -
D gene: -
CDR3 protein: CSVAVMSETQYF
CDR3 DNA: TGCAGCGTTGCAGTAATGTCAGAGACCCAGTACTTC

J gene: TRBJ1-5
V gene: TRBV27
clone size: -
D gene: -
CDR3 protein: CASSLSSGQGWAQPQHF
CDR3 DNA: TGTGCCAGCAGTTTATCGAGTGGTCAGGGATGGGCTCAGCCCCAGCATTTT

J gene: TRBJ1-3
V gene: TRBV5-5
clone size: -
D gene: -
CDR3 protein: CASSQQGRDTIYF
CDR3 DNA: TGTGCCAGCAGCCAGCAGGGTAGGGACACCATATATTTT

J gene: TRBJ2-7
V gene: TRBV18
clone size: -
D gene: TRBD1
CDR3 protein: CASSFLDRGTYEQYF
CDR3 DNA: TGTGCCAGCTCATTCCTCGACAGGGGAACCTACGAGCAGTACTTC

J gene: TRBJ2-2
V gene: TRBV7-3
clone size: -
D gene: -
CDR3 protein: CASLRNPDTGGTPGSCFF
CDR3 DNA: -

J gene: TRBJ2-1
V gene: TRBV7-9
clone size: -
D gene: TRBD2
CDR3 protein: CASSPMSSGGADEQFF
CDR3 DNA: TGTGCCAGCAGCCCGATGTCTAGCGGGGGGGCCGATGAGCAGTTCTTC

J gene: TRBJ2-2
V gene: TRBV19
clone size: -
D gene: -
CDR3 protein: CASSIQDFGGELFF
CDR3 DNA: TGTGCCAGTAGTATTCAGGATTTTGGCGGGGAGCTGTTTTTT

J gene: TRBJ1-2
V gene: TRBV25-1
clone size: once
D gene: -
CDR3 protein: CASSESQKGDYGYTF
CDR3 DNA: TGTGCCAGCAGTGAATCTCAGAAGGGGGACTATGGCTACACCTTC

J gene: TRBJ2-1
V gene: TRBV7-3
clone size: -
D gene: TRBD1
CDR3 protein: CASSPPPGQGEDEQFF
CDR3 DNA: TGTGCCAGCAGCCCGCCGCCGGGACAGGGGGAAGATGAGCAGTTCTTC

J gene: TRBJ1-5
V gene: TRBV28
clone size: once
D gene: -
CDR3 protein: CASIQGLGPQHF
CDR3 DNA: TGTGCCAGCATTCAGGGGTTAGGGCCCCAGCATTTT

J gene: TRBJ1-1
V gene: TRBV4-2
clone size: -
D gene: -
CDR3 protein: CASSRRGDTEAFF
CDR3 DNA: TGTGCCAGCAGCCGACGGGGGGACACTGAAGCTTTCTTT

J gene: TRBJ1-6
V gene: TRBV19
clone size: -
D gene: -
CDR3 protein: CASTTQNSPLHF
CDR3 DNA: TGTGCCAGTACGACACAGAATTCACCCCTCCACTTT

J gene: TRBJ1-2
V gene: TRBV6-1
clone size: -
D gene: TRBD1
CDR3 protein: CASSEAPGPGGKGYTF
CDR3 DNA: TGTGCCAGCAGTGAAGCGCCTGGGCCAGGGGGGAAGGGCTACACCTTC

J gene: TRBJ2-1
V gene: TRBV7-7
clone size: -
D gene: -
CDR3 protein: CASSLESGNEQFF
CDR3 DNA: TGTGCTAGCAGCTTAGAATCGGGGAATGAGCAGTTCTTC

J gene: TRBJ1-3
V gene: TRBV6-1
clone size: -
D gene: -
CDR3 protein: CASSGPGGHTIYF
CDR3 DNA: TGTGCCAGCAGTGGTCCCGGGGGACACACCATATATTTT

J gene: TRBJ2-7
V gene: TRBV7-7
clone size: -
D gene: TRBD2
CDR3 protein: CASRLLAGSYEQYF
CDR3 DNA: TGTGCTAGCAGGTTACTAGCGGGGTCCTACGAGCAGTACTTC

J gene: TRBJ2-7
V gene: TRBV18
clone size: once
D gene: TRBD1
CDR3 protein: CASSPRTGPPYEQYF
CDR3 DNA: TGTGCCAGCTCACCAAGGACAGGCCCTCCATACGAGCAGTACTTC

J gene: TRBJ1-2
V gene: TRBV29-1
clone size: -
D gene: -
CDR3 protein: CSVATGSDGYTF
CDR3 DNA: TGCAGCGTGGCGACAGGATCGGATGGCTACACCTTC

J gene: TRBJ2-7
V gene: TRBV6-5
clone size: -
D gene: -
CDR3 protein: CASSIGRDYEQYF
CDR3 DNA: TGTGCCAGCAGCATCGGACGGGACTACGAGCAGTACTTC

J gene: TRBJ2-1
V gene: TRBV5-1
clone size: -
D gene: -
CDR3 protein: CASSLDRSSYNEQFF
CDR3 DNA: TGCGCCAGCAGCTTGGATAGGAGCTCCTACAATGAGCAGTTCTTC

J gene: TRBJ2-1
V gene: TRBV6-1
clone size: once
D gene: TRBD2
CDR3 protein: CASSEIAGHPQFF
CDR3 DNA: TGTGCCAGCAGTGAAATAGCGGGACACCCTCAGTTCTTC

J gene: TRBJ2-2
V gene: TRBV15
clone size: -
D gene: -
CDR3 protein: CATSTGSSNTGELFF
CDR3 DNA: TGTGCCACCAGCACGGGTTCCTCGAACACCGGGGAGCTGTTTTTT

J gene: TRBJ2-3
V gene: TRBV7-6
clone size: -
D gene: TRBD2
CDR3 protein: CASSLGAGGDTDTQYF
CDR3 DNA: TGTGCCAGCAGTCTGGGAGCGGGGGGAGACACAGATACGCAGTATTTT

J gene: TRBJ1-1
V gene: TRBV19
clone size: -
D gene: TRBD1
CDR3 protein: CASRARGTGTEAFF
CDR3 DNA: TGTGCCAGCCGAGCCAGGGGGACGGGGACTGAAGCTTTCTTT

J gene: TRBJ1-1
V gene: TRBV13
clone size: -
D gene: -
CDR3 protein: CASSGSDTEAFF
CDR3 DNA: TGTGCCAGCAGCGGGAGTGACACTGAAGCTTTCTTT

J gene: TRBJ1-6
V gene: TRBV27
clone size: -
D gene: -
CDR3 protein: CASSRELPYNSPLHF
CDR3 DNA: TGTGCCAGCAGTAGGGAGTTGCCTTATAATTCACCCCTCCACTTT

J gene: TRBJ1-6
V gene: TRBV6-5
clone size: -
D gene: -
CDR3 protein: CASRPPGQVNSPLHF
CDR3 DNA: TGTGCCAGCAGGCCTCCGGGACAAGTTAATTCACCCCTCCACTTT

J gene: TRBJ1-1
V gene: TRBV27
clone size: -
D gene: -
CDR3 protein: CASKRRGNTEAFF
CDR3 DNA: TGTGCCAGCAAAAGACGGGGGAACACTGAAGCTTTCTTT

J gene: TRBJ1-4
V gene: TRBV19
clone size: -
D gene: TRBD1
CDR3 protein: CASSPGQGGEKLFF
CDR3 DNA: TGTGCCAGTAGCCCGGGACAGGGCGGAGAAAAACTGTTTTTT

J gene: TRBJ2-1
V gene: TRBV2
clone size: -
D gene: -
CDR3 protein: CARLDYNEQFF
CDR3 DNA: TGTGCCAGGCTAGATTACAATGAGCAGTTCTTC

J gene: TRBJ1-2
V gene: TRBV19
clone size: -
D gene: TRBD1
CDR3 protein: CASRIPGQGVYTF
CDR3 DNA: TGTGCCAGTAGAATCCCGGGACAGGGGGTATACACCTTC

J gene: TRBJ2-3
V gene: TRBV9
clone size: -
D gene: -
CDR3 protein: CASSVRGELADTQYF
CDR3 DNA: TGTGCCAGCAGCGTCAGGGGTGAATTGGCAGATACGCAGTATTTT

J gene: TRBJ1-6
V gene: TRBV7-9
clone size: few
D gene: TRBD1
CDR3 protein: CASSAMDRGYNSPLHF
CDR3 DNA: TGTGCCAGCAGCGCCATGGACAGGGGGTATAATTCACCCCTCCACTTT

J gene: TRBJ2-7
V gene: TRBV5-1
clone size: -
D gene: TRBD1
CDR3 protein: CASSLTGGGYEQYF
CDR3 DNA: TGCGCCAGCAGCTTGACAGGGGGCGGCTACGAGCAGTACTTC

J gene: TRBJ1-6
V gene: TRBV5-4
clone size: few
D gene: TRBD1
CDR3 protein: CASSLDRGNSPLHF
CDR3 DNA: TGTGCCAGCAGCTTGGACAGGGGTAATTCACCCCTCCACTTT

J gene: TRBJ1-5
V gene: TRBV7-9
clone size: once
D gene: -
CDR3 protein: CASSLGQTGPYQPQHF
CDR3 DNA: TGTGCCAGCAGCTTAGGGCAGACAGGACCCTATCAGCCCCAGCATTTT

J gene: TRBJ2-1
V gene: TRBV13
clone size: -
D gene: -
CDR3 protein: CASSSRNEQFF
CDR3 DNA: TGTGCCAGCAGCTCCCGTAATGAGCAGTTCTTC

J gene: TRBJ2-7
V gene: TRBV6-1
clone size: once
D gene: TRBD2
CDR3 protein: CASSLGGEPYEQYF
CDR3 DNA: TGTGCCAGCAGCCTGGGAGGGGAGCCCTACGAGCAGTACTTC

J gene: TRBJ2-5
V gene: TRBV7-2
clone size: -
D gene: -
CDR3 protein: CASSLWGGEETQYF
CDR3 DNA: TGTGCCAGCAGCTTATGGGGCGGGGAAGAGACCCAGTACTTC

J gene: TRBJ1-4
V gene: TRBV6-1
clone size: once
D gene: TRBD1
CDR3 protein: CASSETGLDEKLFF
CDR3 DNA: TGTGCCAGCAGTGAGACAGGGTTAGACGAAAAACTGTTTTTT